The T cell receptor (beta chain) described here comes from a study of blood T cell repertoires in COVID-19. As for the study in general: Sources were T cells, B-cell-depleted T cells, or PBMCs; the material itself was cDNA or gDNA.

In the original processing: For nucleated cells, counts were estimated from reference gene primer amplification. TCRdb's table, derived via immunoSEQ multiplex PCR, lists solely in-frame clones and lacks some. D and trimming come from the DNA, and the V and J calls and clone size come from that table. Of roughly 100,000 clones listed, roughly 92% are singletons. While infection was still active, Seattle patients were enrolled and then followed longitudinally. The CDR3 has 14 amino acids. V gave up 2 bases and J gave up 2 bases, with 11 bases separating them. Germline V gives CDR1 SGHRS, CDR2 YFSETQ. Sequencing was performed on peripheral blood. The V and J genes are TRBV5-1 and TRBJ2-7; D might be TRBD1 (6 bases). The TCR was taken from a woman aged 45-65 years with COVID-19, enrolled during active disease. The CDR3 sequence: CASSLQGITYEQYF. The CDR3 DNA follows: TGCGCCAGCAGCTTACAGGGAATTACCTACGAGCAGTACTTC. The full variable domain, in which reference TRBV5-1 and TRBJ2-7 provide the parts outside the CDR3, is KAGVTQTPRYLIKTRGQQVTLSCSPISGHRSVSWYQQTPGQGLQFLFEYFSETQRNKGNFPGRFSGRQFSNSRSEMNVSTLELGDSALYLCASSLQGITYEQYFGPGTRLTVT.